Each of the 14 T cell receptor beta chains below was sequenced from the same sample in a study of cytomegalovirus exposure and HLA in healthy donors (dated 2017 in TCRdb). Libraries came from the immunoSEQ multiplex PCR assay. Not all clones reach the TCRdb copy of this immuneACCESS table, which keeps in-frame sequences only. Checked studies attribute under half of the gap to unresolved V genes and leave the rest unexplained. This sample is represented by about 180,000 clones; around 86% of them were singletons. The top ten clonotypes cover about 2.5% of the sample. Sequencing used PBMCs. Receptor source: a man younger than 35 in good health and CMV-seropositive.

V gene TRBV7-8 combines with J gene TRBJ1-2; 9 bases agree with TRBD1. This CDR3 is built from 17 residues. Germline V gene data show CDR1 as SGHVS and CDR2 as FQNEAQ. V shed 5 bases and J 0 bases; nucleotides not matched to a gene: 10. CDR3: CASSPGTGPFSNYGYTF. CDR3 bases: TGTGCCAGCAGCCCTGGGACAGGGCCTTTTTCTAACTATGGCTACACCTTC. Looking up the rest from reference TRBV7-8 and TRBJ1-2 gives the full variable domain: GAGVSQSPRYKVAKRGQDVALRCDPISGHVSLFWYQQALGQGPEFLTYFQNEAQLDKSGLPSDRFFAERPEGSVSTLKIQRTQQEDSAVYLCASSPGTGPFSNYGYTFGSGTRLTVV.

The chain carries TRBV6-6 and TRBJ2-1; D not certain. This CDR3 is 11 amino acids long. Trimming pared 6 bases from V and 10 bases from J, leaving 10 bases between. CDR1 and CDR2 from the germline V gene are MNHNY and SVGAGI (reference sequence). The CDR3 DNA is TGTGCCAGCAGAGGAGCCACAGAGCAGTTCTTC. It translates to CASRGATEQFF.

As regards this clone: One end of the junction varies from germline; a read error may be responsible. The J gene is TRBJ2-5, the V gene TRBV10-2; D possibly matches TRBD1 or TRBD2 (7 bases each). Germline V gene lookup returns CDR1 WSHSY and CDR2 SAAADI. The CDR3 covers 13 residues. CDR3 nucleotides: TGCGCCTGCAGGGGGGGTTCGTTTGGGACCCAGTACTTC. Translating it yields CACRGGSFGTQYF.

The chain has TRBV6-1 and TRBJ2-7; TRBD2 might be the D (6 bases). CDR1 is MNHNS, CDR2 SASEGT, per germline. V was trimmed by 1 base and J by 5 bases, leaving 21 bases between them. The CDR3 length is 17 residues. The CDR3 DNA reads TGTGCCAGCAGTGAAGAGCTTCCGGGACTCAATCCCCACGAGCAGTACTTC. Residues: CASSEELPGLNPHEQYF.

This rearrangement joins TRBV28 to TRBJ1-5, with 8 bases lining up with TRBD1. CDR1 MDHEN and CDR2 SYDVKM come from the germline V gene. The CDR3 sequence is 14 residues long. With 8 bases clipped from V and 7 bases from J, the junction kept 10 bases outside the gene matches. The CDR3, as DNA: TGTGCCAGCCGCGGACAGGGCCACAGGCAGCCCCAGCATTTT. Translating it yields CASRGQGHRQPQHF.

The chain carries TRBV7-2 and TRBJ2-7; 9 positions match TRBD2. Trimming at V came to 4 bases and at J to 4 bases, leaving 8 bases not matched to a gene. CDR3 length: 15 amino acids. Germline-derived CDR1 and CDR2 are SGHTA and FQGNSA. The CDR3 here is CASSSSGGREYEQYF. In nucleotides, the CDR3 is TGTGCCAGCAGCTCAAGCGGGGGGCGTGAATACGAGCAGTACTTC.

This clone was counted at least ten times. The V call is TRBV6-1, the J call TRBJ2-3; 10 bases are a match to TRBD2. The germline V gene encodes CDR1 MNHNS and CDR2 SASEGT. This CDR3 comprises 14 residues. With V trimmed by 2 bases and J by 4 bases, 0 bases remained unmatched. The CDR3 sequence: CASSELAGADTQYF. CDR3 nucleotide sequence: TGTGCCAGCAGTGAACTAGCGGGAGCAGATACGCAGTATTTT.

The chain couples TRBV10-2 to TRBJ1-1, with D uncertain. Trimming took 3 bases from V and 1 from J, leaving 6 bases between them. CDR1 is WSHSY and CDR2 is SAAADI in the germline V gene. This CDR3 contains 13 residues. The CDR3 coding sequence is TGCGCCAGCAGTGACAACAGGAACACTGAAGCTTTCTTT. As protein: CASSDNRNTEAFF.

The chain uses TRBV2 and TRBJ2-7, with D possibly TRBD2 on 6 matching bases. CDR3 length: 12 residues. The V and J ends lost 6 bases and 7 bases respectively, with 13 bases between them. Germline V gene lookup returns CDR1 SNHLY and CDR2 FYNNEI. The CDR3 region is CASRGGLPEQYF. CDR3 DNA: TGTGCCAGCAGGGGGGGACTCCCAGAGCAGTACTTC.

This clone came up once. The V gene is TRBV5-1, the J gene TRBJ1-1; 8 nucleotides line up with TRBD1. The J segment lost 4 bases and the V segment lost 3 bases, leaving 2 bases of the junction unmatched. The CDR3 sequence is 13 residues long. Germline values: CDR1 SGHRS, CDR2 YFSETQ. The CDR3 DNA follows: TGCGCCAGCAGCTCCGGACAGGGCACTGAAGCTTTCTTT. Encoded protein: CASSSGQGTEAFF.

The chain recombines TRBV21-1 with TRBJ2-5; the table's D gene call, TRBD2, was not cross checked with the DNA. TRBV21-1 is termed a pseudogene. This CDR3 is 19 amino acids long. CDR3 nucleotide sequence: TGTGCCAGCACCGTGATTCTCCAATTACTAGCGGGACCCCAAGAGACCCAGTACTTC. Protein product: CASTVILQLLAGPQETQYF.

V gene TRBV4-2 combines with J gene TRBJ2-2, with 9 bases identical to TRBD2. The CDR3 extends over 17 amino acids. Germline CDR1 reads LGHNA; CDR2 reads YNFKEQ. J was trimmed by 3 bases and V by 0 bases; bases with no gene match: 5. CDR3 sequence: CASSQDLASGDTGELFF. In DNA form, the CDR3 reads TGTGCCAGCAGCCAAGATCTAGCTAGCGGGGACACCGGGGAGCTGTTTTTT.

For the CDR3, the DNA is TGTGCCAGCAGCCCGGAACAGGGTTGGACTGAAGCTTTCTTT. Translating gives CASSPEQGWTEAFF. The J gene is TRBJ1-1, the V gene TRBV5-6, with a weak D call TRBD1 (6 bases). V was shortened by 4 bases and J by 5 bases, with 15 bases between the two germline ends. Per the germline V gene, CDR1 is SGHDT and CDR2 is YYEEEE. The CDR3 runs to 14 residues.

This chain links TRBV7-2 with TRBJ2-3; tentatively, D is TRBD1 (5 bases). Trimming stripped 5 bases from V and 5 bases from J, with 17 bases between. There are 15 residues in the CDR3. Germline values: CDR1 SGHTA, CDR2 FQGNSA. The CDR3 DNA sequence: TGTGCCAGCAGCCCAGGGTTTCACAATGGAGATACGCAGTATTTT. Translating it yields CASSPGFHNGDTQYF.